One and the same sample provided the 10 T cell receptor beta chains below, sequenced in a study of sequential checkpoint blockade in melanoma. TCRdb's copy holds only in-frame clones and misses some; the assay was immunoSEQ multiplex PCR. In the table there are 35,000 to 45,000 clones, around four fifths of which are singletons. Treatment: randomized to nivolumab then ipilimumab (arm A) or the reverse (arm B). This specimen consisted of CD8+ T cells sorted from blood (inferred from file names), obtained from a patient given nivolumab and ipilimumab in sequence. These TCRs come from a human donor with melanoma.

The chain couples TRBV7-3 to TRBJ2-1, with TRBD2 as a possible D gene (5 bases). The CDR3 is 14 amino acids. V was cut by 5 bases and J by 9 bases, with 17 bases left in between. CDR1 is SGHTA, CDR2 FQGTGA, per germline. CDR3 DNA sequence: TGTGCCAGCAGCCGACTAACATTGGAGAGTGAGCAGTTCTTC. It specifies CASSRLTLESEQFF.

This clone has just a few counts. The V and J genes are TRBV6-1 and TRBJ1-6; 10 bases align to TRBD1. The germline gives CDR1 MNHNS, CDR2 SASEGT. This CDR3 has 15 residues. V was clipped by 2 bases and J by 7 bases; unmatched bases: 2. In nucleotides, the CDR3 is TGTGCCAGCAGTGAAAGACAGGGGGCAAATTCACCCCTCCACTTT. It codes for CASSERQGANSPLHF.

This clone turned up a few times. The J gene is TRBJ1-1, the V gene TRBV7-2; no definite D call. Trimming left V 1 base short and J 3 bases short, with 9 bases between. Germline V gene sequence: CDR1 SGHTA, CDR2 FQGNSA. This CDR3 region has 14 residues. CDR3 DNA: TGTGCCAGCAGCTTAGGCTGGGCCTACACTGAAGCTTTCTTT. It yields the protein CASSLGWAYTEAFF.

The rearrangement links TRBV9 to TRBJ2-5; possibly TRBD1 for D (5 bases). The CDR3 sequence is 15 residues long. Between the trimmed V and J ends, which lost 0 bases and 5 bases, there was a span of 14 bases. Germline CDR1 SGDLS, CDR2 YYNGEE. The CDR3 region has the DNA TGTGCCAGCAGCGTAGTAGGGGCGGTGGGGGAGACCCAGTACTTC. Translating gives CASSVVGAVGETQYF.

This chain connects TRBV6-5 to TRBJ2-5, with D possibly TRBD2 on 5 matching bases. The closer fit of TRBJ2-7 to the DNA end suggests the J call may be wrong. Germline CDR1 reads MNHEY; CDR2 reads SVGAGI. This CDR3 has 13 amino acids. CDR3 sequence: CASSYGRAYEQYF. DNA of the CDR3: TGTGCCAGCAGTTACGGGAGAGCCTACGAGCAGTACTTC.

The chain carries TRBV27 and TRBJ1-5, with D tentatively TRBD1 (5 bases). V lost 5 bases and J lost 0, with 5 bases in between. The CDR3 is made up of 13 amino acids. Germline CDR1 MNHEY, CDR2 SMNVEV (reference sequence). The CDR3 protein is CASSDSSNQPQHF. CDR3 sequence (DNA): TGTGCCAGCAGTGACAGTAGCAATCAGCCCCAGCATTTT.

Only a few counts were recorded for this clone. The chain links TRBV28 to TRBJ2-7; a possible D gene is TRBD1 (5 bases). V gave up 8 bases and J gave up 0 bases, with 11 bases separating them. The CDR3 loop spans 13 amino acids. Germline-derived CDR1 and CDR2 are MDHEN and SYDVKM. This chain's CDR3 is CASQTETSYEQYF. CDR3 nucleotides: TGTGCCAGCCAGACAGAGACCTCCTACGAGCAGTACTTC.

V usage is TRBV7-3 and J usage is TRBJ1-1; D not resolved. The CDR3 runs to 13 residues. Germline CDR1 and CDR2: SGHTA and FQGTGA. V lost 2 bases and J 1 base, leaving 5 bases between the germline ends. The CDR3 sequence: CASSLGANTEAFF. CDR3 coding DNA: TGTGCCAGCAGCTTAGGAGCGAACACTGAAGCTTTCTTT.

Comment on this clone: The germline gene is not matched at one end of the junction; a read error may be the cause. This chain links TRBV5-1 with TRBJ1-2; the D gene is possibly TRBD1 (5 bases). CDR3 length: 13 residues. In germline, CDR1 is SGHRS, CDR2 YFSETQ. The CDR3 here is CASSLGGVDGCTF. The CDR3, as DNA: TGCGCCAGCAGCCTCGGGGGGGTTGATGGCTGCACCTTC.

This sequence joins TRBV6-6 and TRBJ2-2, with D perhaps matching TRBD1 (5 bases). V was trimmed by 10 bases and J by 6 bases, leaving 15 bases between them. This CDR3 has 13 amino acids. The germline gives CDR1 MNHNY, CDR2 SVGAGI (reference sequence). CDR3 in amino acids: CAILGALAGELFF. As DNA, the CDR3 is TGTGCCATCCTAGGGGCCTTGGCCGGGGAGCTGTTTTTT.